A selection of T cell receptor beta chains follows, all from one sample in a study of T cell responses to AZD1222 COVID-19 vaccine. The protocol was immunoSEQ multiplex PCR, while the TCRdb copy is restricted to in-frame clones and leaves out a portion. The repertoire has 150,000 to 200,000 clones, over 70% of them found once; the top ten carry 2.5% to 3%. Material: peripheral blood, obtained on day 0 of MenACWY control vaccination. The receptor source for this set is an adult in good health. Each CDR3 is given with its conserved first and last residue. A D gene is named only where the DNA matches it firmly. Rows give clone size only sometimes, using once, few, many, or a class for an expanded clone.

TRBJ2-7 | - | TRBV6-2/TRBV6-3 | TRBD1 | CASSYSTGGSYEQYF | TGTGCCAGCAGTTACTCGACAGGGGGCTCCTACGAGCAGTACTTC
TRBJ2-1 | few | TRBV28 | - | CASSSGQNEQFF | TGTGCCAGCAGTTCGGGGCAGAATGAGCAGTTCTTC
TRBJ1-6 | - | TRBV6-5 | - | CASSLADNSPLHF | TGTGCCAGCAGTTTGGCAGATAATTCACCCCTCCACTTT
TRBJ1-1 | - | TRBV7-9 | TRBD1 | CASSWGTGGTEAFF | TGTGCCAGCAGCTGGGGGACAGGGGGCACTGAAGCTTTCTTT
TRBJ2-1 | - | TRBV4-3 | TRBD1 | CASSLLGQGYNEQFF | TGCGCCAGCAGCCTCCTTGGACAGGGCTACAATGAGCAGTTCTTC
TRBJ2-7 | few | TRBV6-2/TRBV6-3 | - | CASSSNGAYEQYF | TGTGCCAGCAGTAGCAACGGAGCTTACGAGCAGTACTTC
TRBJ1-5 | - | TRBV7-2 | - | CASSFRSQQPQHF | TGTGCCAGCAGCTTTAGGTCCCAGCAGCCCCAGCATTTT
TRBJ1-2 | - | TRBV7-2 | - | CASSLWGSYGYTF | TGTGCCAGCAGCTTATGGGGTTCCTATGGCTACACCTTC
TRBJ2-2 | - | TRBV2 | - | CASTLRRGNTGELFF | TGTGCCAGCACTCTCCGACGGGGGAACACCGGGGAGCTGTTTTTT
TRBJ2-2 | - | TRBV5-1 | - | CASSLRLPDTGELFF | TGCGCCAGCAGCTTGCGCCTACCGGACACCGGGGAGCTGTTTTTT
TRBJ2-5 | - | TRBV3-1/TRBV3-2 | - | CASSQDFGAPRETQYF | TGTGCCAGCAGCCAAGATTTTGGCGCCCCGCGAGAGACCCAGTACTTC
TRBJ2-3 | - | TRBV7-9 | TRBD2 | CASSSSGGVNTQYF | TGTGCCAGCAGCTCTAGCGGGGGGGTTAATACGCAGTATTTT
TRBJ1-4 | - | TRBV2 | - | CASSVLQGTTNEKLFF | TGTGCCAGCAGTGTTCTACAGGGTACAACTAATGAAAAACTGTTTTTT
TRBJ1-3 | - | TRBV7-9 | - | CASSRTENAIYF | TGTGCCAGCAGCCGGACTGAAAATGCCATATATTTT
TRBJ1-1 | - | TRBV12-3/TRBV12-4 | TRBD1 | CASSPGGYEAFF | TGTGCCAGCAGCCCAGGGGGCTATGAAGCTTTCTTT
TRBJ2-3 | - | TRBV12-5 | TRBD1 | CASGLTRDRDTDTQYF | TGTGCTAGTGGACTGACCCGGGACAGGGACACAGATACGCAGTATTTT
TRBJ2-1 | - | TRBV13 | - | CASSLGQGYNEQFF | TGTGCCAGCAGCTTAGGCCAAGGATACAATGAGCAGTTCTTC
TRBJ2-2 | - | TRBV7-7 | - | CASSPPWGTPGELFF | TGTGCTAGCAGCCCACCCTGGGGGACCCCCGGGGAGCTGTTTTTT
TRBJ1-3 | - | TRBV5-6 | - | CASSLSSGNTIYF | TGTGCCAGCAGCTTGTCCTCTGGAAACACCATATATTTT
TRBJ2-7 | - | TRBV15 | TRBD2 | CATSSGGSSYEQYF | TGTGCCACCTCTAGCGGGGGGAGCTCCTACGAGCAGTACTTC
TRBJ1-5 | - | TRBV6-5 | TRBD1 | CASGQQGTSNQPQHF | TGTGCCAGCGGGCAACAGGGGACTAGCAATCAGCCCCAGCATTTT
TRBJ2-7 | - | TRBV4-2 | - | CASSQGTGYEQYF | TGTGCCAGCAGCCAAGGTACTGGGTACGAGCAGTACTTC